What follows is one TCR beta chain and its context. CDR3 size: 17 residues. Germline V gives CDR1 MGHRA, CDR2 YSYEKL. Unmatched junction bases numbered 9, after V lost 5 bases and J lost 0 bases. TCRdb's copy holds only in-frame clones and misses some; the assay was immunoSEQ multiplex PCR. The table shows nearly 200,000 clones, with about 80% occurring only once. These data originate in a study of blood T cell repertoires in COVID-19. The overall study: Sites in the United States, Italy and Spain provided acute and convalescent COVID-19 samples.

Two consecutive negative NP/OP PCR tests, clearance, or resolved symptoms defined Cohort 3 recovery. Sequenced input: PBMCs or T cells enriched from blood (not recorded which). This sequence joins TRBV4-1 and TRBJ1-3; 8 bases agree with TRBD1. The TCR comes from a man in his forties or fifties who had recovered from COVID-19. The CDR3 DNA follows: TGCGCCAGCAGCTTGGAACCAGGGGGCTCCTCTGGAAACACCATATATTTT. Translating it yields CASSLEPGGSSGNTIYF.